This TCR beta chain was recorded in a study of control samples from healthy donors and cancer patients. Per the germline V gene, CDR1 is LNHDA and CDR2 is SQIVND (reference sequence). The V end lost 7 bases, the J end lost 0 bases, and 15 bases lay between the germline ends. This CDR3 comprises 15 residues. Only in-frame clones appear in the TCRdb table, and some are missing; sequencing was by immunoSEQ multiplex PCR. The sample holds 150,000 to 200,000 clones, 85% to 90% seen once. Specimen: blood. This TCR was recovered from a woman in her twenties or thirties in good health. V gene TRBV19 combines with J gene TRBJ1-1; no firm D call. CDR3 sequence (DNA): TGTGCCAGTAATTCCCGGTCGCTCATGAACACTGAAGCTTTCTTT. Its protein product is CASNSRSLMNTEAFF.